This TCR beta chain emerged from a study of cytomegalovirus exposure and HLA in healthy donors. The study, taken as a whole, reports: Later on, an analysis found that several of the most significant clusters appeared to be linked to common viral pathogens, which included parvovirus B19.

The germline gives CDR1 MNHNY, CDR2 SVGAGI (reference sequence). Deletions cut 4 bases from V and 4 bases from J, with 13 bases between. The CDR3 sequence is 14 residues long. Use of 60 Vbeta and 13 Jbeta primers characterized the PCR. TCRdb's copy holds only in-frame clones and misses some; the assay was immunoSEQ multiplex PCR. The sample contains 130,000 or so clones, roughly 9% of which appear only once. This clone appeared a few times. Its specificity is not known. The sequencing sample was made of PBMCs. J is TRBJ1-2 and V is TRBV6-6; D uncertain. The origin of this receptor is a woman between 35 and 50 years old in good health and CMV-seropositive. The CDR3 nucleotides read TGTGCCAGCAGTTCGATCGGCGGAGGCTATGGCTACACCTTC. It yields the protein CASSSIGGGYGYTF.